This T cell receptor beta chain is from a study of beta chain features in type 1 diabetes. Study results and caveats: The study left unresolved whether HLA type influences TCRB rearrangement. A moderate, significant TCRB CDR3 shortening appeared in type 1 diabetes across four CD4+ subsets.

Germline loops: CDR1 SGHRS, CDR2 YFSETQ. The V end was cut by 0 bases, the J end by 11 bases, with 9 bases between. The CDR3 totals 12 residues. Sequenced material consisted of expressed TCRB transcripts (all of the isolated RNA was reverse transcribed). TCRdb keeps only in-frame clones here, not all; method: immunoSEQ multiplex PCR. The data contain some 290,000 clones, less than 30% of them singletons. This clone was observed a few times. As yet, its antigen is unknown. The sample comprised naive CD4+ T cells from blood. The sequence came from a woman in her thirties with type 1 diabetes. The rearrangement uses TRBV5-1 and TRBJ2-1, with D uncertain. CDR3 DNA sequence: TGCGCCAGCAGCTTGGAGTCAGGAAAGCAGTTCTTC. This gives the protein CASSLESGKQFF.